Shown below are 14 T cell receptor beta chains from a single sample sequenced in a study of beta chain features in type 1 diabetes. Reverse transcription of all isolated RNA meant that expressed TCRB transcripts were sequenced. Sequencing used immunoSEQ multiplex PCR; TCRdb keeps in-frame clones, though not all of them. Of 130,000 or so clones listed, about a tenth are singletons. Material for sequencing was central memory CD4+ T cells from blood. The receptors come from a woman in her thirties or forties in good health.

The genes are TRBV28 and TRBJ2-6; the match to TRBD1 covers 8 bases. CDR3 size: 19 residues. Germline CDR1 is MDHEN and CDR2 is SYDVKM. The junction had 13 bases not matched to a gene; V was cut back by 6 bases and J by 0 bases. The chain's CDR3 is CASRVPGTGSISGANVLTF. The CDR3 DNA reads TGTGCCAGCAGAGTGCCTGGGACAGGTTCCATCTCTGGGGCCAACGTCCTGACTTTC.

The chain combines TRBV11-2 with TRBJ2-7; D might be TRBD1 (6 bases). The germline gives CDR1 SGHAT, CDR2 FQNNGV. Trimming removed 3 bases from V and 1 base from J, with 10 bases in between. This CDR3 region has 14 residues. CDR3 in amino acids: CASSFNRDSYEQYF. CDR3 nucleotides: TGTGCCAGCAGCTTTAACAGGGATTCCTACGAGCAGTACTTC. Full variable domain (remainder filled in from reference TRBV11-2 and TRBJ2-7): EAGVAQSPRYKIIEKRQSVAFWCNPISGHATLYWYQQILGQGPKLLIQFQNNGVVDDSQLPKDRFSAERLKGVDSTLKIQPAKLEDSAVYLCASSFNRDSYEQYFGPGTRLTVT.

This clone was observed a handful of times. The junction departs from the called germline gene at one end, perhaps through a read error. The CDR3 protein is CASSPYPPGGSYNEQFF. CDR3 sequence (DNA): TGTGCTAGCAGCCCCTACCCTCCAGGGGGCTCCTACAATGAGCAGTTCTTC. This sequence joins TRBV7-7 and TRBJ2-1, with 7 bases aligning to TRBD1. This CDR3 spans 17 amino acids. Germline V lookup: CDR1 SSHAT, CDR2 FNYEAQ (reference sequence).

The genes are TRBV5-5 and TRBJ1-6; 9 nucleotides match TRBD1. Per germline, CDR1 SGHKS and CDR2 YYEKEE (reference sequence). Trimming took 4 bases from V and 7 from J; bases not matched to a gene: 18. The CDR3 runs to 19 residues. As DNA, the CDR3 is TGTGCCAGCAGCATCGTTTGGCGGGACAGGGTCATTTCGAATTCACCCCTCCACTTT. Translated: CASSIVWRDRVISNSPLHF. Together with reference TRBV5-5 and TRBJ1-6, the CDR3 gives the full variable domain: DAGVTQSPTHLIKTRGQQVTLRCSPISGHKSVSWYQQVLGQGPQFIFQYYEKEERGRGNFPDRFSARQFPNYSSELNVNALLLGDSALYLCASSIVWRDRVISNSPLHFGNGTRLTVT.

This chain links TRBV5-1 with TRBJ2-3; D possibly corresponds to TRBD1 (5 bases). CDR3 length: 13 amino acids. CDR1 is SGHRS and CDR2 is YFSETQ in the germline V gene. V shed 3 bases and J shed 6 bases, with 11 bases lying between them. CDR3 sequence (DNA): TGCGCCAGCAGCTCCAGGGTGTTTGATACGCAGTATTTT. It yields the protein CASSSRVFDTQYF.

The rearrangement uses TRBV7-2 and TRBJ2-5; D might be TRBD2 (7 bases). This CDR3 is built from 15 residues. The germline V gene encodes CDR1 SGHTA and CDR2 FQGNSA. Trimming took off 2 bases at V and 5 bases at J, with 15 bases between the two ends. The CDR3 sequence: CASSLMGGLRETQYF. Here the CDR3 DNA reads TGTGCCAGCAGCTTAATGGGGGGGCTGCGGGAGACCCAGTACTTC.

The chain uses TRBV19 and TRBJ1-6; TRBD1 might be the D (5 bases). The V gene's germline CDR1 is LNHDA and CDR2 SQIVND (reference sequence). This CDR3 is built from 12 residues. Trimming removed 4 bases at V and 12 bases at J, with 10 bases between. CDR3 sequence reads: CASSRGRGPLHF. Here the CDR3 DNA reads TGTGCCAGTAGTAGGGGGAGGGGACCCCTCCACTTT.

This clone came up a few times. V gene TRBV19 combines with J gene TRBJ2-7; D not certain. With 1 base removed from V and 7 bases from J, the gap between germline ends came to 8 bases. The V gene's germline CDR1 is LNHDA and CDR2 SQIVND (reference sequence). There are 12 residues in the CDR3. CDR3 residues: CASSIGSGEQYF. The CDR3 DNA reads TGTGCCAGTAGTATAGGCTCAGGTGAGCAGTACTTC.

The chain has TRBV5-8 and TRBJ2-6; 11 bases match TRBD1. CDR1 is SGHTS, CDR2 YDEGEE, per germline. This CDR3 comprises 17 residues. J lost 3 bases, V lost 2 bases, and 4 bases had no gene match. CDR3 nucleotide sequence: TGTGCCAGCAGCTTCTCCGGGACAGGGGGTGGGGCCAACGTCCTGACTTTC. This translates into CASSFSGTGGGANVLTF.

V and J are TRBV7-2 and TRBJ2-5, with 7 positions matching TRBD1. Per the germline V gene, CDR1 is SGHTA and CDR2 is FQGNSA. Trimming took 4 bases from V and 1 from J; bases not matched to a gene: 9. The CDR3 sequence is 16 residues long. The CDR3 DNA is TGTGCCAGCAGCTCGCAGGGGGTGGGTACCCAAGAGACCCAGTACTTC. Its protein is CASSSQGVGTQETQYF.

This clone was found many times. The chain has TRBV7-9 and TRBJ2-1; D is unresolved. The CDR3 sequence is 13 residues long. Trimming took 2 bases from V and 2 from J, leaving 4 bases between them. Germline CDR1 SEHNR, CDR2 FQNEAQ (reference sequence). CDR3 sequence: CASSLRPYNEQFF. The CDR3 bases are TGTGCCAGCAGCTTACGTCCCTACAATGAGCAGTTCTTC.

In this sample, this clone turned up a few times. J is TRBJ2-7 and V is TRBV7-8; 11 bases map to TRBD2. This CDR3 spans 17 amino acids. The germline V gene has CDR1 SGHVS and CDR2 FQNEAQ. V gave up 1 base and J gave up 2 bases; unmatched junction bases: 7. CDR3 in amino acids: CASSLGASGGTAYEQYF. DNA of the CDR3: TGTGCCAGCAGCTTAGGGGCTAGCGGGGGGACCGCCTACGAGCAGTACTTC.

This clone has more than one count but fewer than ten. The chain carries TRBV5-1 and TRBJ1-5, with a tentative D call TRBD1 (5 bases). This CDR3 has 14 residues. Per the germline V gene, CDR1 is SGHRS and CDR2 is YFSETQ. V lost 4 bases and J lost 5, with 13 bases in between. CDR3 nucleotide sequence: TGCGCCAGCAGCCCAGGGTTAGGGTATCAGCCCCAGCATTTT. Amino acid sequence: CASSPGLGYQPQHF. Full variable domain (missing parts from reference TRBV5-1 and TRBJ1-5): KAGVTQTPRYLIKTRGQQVTLSCSPISGHRSVSWYQQTPGQGLQFLFEYFSETQRNKGNFPGRFSGRQFSNSRSEMNVSTLELGDSALYLCASSPGLGYQPQHFGDGTRLSIL.

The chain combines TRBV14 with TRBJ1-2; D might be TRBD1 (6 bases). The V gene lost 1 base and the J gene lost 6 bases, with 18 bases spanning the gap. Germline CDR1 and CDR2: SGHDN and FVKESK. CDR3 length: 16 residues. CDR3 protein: CASSQVGQQGVDGYTF. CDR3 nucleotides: TGTGCCAGCAGCCAAGTGGGGCAACAGGGAGTAGATGGCTACACCTTC.